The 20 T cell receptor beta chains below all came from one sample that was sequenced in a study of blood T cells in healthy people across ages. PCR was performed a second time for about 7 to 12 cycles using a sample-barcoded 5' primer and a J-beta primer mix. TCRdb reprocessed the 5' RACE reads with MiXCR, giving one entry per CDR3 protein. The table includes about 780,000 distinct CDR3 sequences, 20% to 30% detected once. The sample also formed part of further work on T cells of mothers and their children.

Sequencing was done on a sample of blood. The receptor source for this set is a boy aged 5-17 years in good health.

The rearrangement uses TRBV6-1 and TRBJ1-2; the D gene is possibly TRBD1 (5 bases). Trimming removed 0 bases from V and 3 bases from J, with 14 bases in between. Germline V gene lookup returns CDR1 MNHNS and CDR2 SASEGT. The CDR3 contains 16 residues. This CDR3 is CASSEAAQGIYYGYTF. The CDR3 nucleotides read TGTGCCAGCAGTGAAGCGGCCCAGGGTATTTACTATGGCTACACCTTC.

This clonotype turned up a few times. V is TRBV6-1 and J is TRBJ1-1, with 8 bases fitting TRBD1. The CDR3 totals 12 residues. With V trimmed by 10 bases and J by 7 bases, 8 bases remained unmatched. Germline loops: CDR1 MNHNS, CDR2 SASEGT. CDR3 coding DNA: TGTGCCACACAGGGGGGAGGAGGTGAAGCTTTCTTT. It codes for CATQGGGGEAFF.

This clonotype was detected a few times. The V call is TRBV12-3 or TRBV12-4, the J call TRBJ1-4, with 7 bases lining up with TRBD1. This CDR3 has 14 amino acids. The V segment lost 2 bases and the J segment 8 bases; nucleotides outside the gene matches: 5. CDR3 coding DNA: TGTGCCAGCAGTTTACTCAGGGACAGCGAAAAACTGTTTTTT. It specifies CASSLLRDSEKLFF.

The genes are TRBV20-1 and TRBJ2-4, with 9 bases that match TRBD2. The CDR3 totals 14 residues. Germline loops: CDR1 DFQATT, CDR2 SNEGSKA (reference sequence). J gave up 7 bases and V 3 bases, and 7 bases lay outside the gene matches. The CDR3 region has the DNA TGCAGTGCTAGGGGGACTAGCTCGGGGAACATTCAGTACTTC. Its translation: CSARGTSSGNIQYF.

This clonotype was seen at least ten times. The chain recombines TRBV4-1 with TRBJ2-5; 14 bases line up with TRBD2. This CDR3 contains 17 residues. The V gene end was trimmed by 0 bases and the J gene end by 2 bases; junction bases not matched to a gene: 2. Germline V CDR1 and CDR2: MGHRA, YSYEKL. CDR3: CASSQDGTSGGQETQYF. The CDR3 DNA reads TGCGCCAGCAGCCAAGATGGGACTAGCGGGGGACAAGAGACCCAGTACTTC.

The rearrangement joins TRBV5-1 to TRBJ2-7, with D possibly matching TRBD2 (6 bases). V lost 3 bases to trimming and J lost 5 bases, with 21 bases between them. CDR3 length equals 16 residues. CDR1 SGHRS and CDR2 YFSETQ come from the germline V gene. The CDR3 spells CASSSRGSLPPHEQYF. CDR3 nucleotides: TGCGCCAGCAGCTCACGGGGGTCGCTCCCCCCCCACGAGCAGTACTTC.

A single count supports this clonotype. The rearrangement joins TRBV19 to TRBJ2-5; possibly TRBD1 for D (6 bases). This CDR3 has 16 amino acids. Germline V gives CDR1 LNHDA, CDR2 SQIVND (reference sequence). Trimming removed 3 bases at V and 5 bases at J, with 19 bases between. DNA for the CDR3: TGTGCCAGTAGTATTAAGGCGAACAGGGTGGGGGAGACCCAGTACTTC. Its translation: CASSIKANRVGETQYF.

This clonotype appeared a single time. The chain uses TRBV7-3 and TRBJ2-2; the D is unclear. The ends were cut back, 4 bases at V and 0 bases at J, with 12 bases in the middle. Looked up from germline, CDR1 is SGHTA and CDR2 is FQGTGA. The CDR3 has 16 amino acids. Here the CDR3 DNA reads TGTGCCAGCAGCTCCTTGGGGTCTTCGAACACCGGGGAGCTGTTTTTT. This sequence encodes CASSSLGSSNTGELFF.

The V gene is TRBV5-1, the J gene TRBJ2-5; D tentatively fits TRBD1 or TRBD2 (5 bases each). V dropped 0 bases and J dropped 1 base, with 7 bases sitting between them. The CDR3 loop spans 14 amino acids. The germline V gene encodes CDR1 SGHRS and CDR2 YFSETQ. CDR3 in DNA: TGCGCCAGCAGCTTGGAGGGGACCCAAGAGACCCAGTACTTC. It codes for CASSLEGTQETQYF.

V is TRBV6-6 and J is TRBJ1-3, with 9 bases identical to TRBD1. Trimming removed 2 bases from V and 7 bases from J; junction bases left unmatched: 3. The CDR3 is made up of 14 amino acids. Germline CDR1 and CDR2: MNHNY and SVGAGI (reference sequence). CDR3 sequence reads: CASSYQGQGNTIYF. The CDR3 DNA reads TGTGCCAGCAGTTACCAAGGACAGGGGAACACCATATATTTT.

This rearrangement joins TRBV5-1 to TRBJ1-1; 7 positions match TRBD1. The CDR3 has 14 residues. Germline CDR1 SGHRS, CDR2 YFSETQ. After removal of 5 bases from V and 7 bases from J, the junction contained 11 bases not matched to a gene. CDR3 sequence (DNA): TGCGCCAGCAGAAGCGCGATAGGGGGCTTTGAAGCTTTCTTT. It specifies CASRSAIGGFEAFF.

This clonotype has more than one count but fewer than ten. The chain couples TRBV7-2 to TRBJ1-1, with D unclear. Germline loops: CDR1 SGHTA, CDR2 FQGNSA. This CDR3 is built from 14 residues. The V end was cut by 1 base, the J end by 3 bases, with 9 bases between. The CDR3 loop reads CASSLVDMDTEAFF. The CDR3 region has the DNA TGTGCCAGCAGCTTAGTCGACATGGACACTGAAGCTTTCTTT.

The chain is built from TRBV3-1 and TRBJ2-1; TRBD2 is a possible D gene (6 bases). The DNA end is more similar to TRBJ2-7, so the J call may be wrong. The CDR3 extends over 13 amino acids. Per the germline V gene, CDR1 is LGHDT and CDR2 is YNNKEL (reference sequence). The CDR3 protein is CASSPWEAREQYF. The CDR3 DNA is TGTGCCAGCAGCCCGTGGGAGGCTCGGGAGCAGTACTTC.

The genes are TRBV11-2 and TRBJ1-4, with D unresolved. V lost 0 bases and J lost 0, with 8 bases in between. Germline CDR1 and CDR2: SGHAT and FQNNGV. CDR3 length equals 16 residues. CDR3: CASSLDYTATNEKLFF. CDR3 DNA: TGTGCCAGCAGCTTAGATTATACAGCAACTAATGAAAAACTGTTTTTT.

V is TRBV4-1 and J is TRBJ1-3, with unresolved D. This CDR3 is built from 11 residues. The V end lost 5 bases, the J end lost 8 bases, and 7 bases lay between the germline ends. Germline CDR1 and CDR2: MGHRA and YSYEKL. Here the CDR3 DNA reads TGCGCCAGCAGCGTCGGTTACACCATATATTTT. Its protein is CASSVGYTIYF.

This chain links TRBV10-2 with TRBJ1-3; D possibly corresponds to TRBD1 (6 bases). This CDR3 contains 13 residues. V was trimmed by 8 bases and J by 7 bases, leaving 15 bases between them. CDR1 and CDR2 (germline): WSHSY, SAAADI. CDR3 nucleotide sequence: TGCGCCAGCCACCTGGGGGGCGGTAACACCATATATTTT. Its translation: CASHLGGGNTIYF.

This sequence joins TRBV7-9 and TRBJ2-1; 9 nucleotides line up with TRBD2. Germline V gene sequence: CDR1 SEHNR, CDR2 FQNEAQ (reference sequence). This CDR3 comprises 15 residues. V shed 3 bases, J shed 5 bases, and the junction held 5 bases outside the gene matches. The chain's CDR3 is CASSFAGGNNNEQFF. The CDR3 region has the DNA TGTGCCAGCAGCTTCGCGGGGGGGAACAACAATGAGCAGTTCTTC.

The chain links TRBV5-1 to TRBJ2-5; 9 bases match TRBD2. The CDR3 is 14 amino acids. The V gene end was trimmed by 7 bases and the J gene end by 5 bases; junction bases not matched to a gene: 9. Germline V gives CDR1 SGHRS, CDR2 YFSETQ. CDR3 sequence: CASGTGTSSETQYF. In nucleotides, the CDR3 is TGCGCCAGCGGTACCGGGACTAGCAGTGAGACCCAGTACTTC.

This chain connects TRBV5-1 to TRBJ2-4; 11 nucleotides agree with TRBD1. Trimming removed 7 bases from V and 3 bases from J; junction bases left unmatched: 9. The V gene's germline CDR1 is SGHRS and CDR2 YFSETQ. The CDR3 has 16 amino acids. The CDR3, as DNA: TGCGCCAGCTCCGCCGGGACAGGGGGTGACAAAAACATTCAGTACTTC. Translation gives CASSAGTGGDKNIQYF.

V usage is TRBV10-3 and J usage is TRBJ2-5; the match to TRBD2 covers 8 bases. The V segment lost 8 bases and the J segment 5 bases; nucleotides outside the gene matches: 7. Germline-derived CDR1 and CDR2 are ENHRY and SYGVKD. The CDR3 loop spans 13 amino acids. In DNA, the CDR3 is TGTGCCATCGGGCGGGGGGTCGAGGAGACCCAGTACTTC. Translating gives CAIGRGVEETQYF.